This TCR beta chain was observed in a study of T cell changes during pregnancy in multiple sclerosis. This clone occurred once. The data were produced by immunoSEQ multiplex PCR, yet TCRdb's version contains in-frame clones alone and is incomplete. Counted here are approximately 44,000 clones, just under 95% occurring once; the ten biggest clones make up roughly 0.49%. The CDR3 extends over 17 amino acids. V was pared by 4 bases and J by 4 bases, with 12 bases of the junction left unmatched. CDR1 is SGHDN, CDR2 FVKESK, per germline. The V call is TRBV14, the J call TRBJ2-5; 10 bases agree with TRBD2. This sample comprised CD4+ T cells from peripheral blood mononuclear cells, obtained in the third trimester of pregnancy. This receptor was obtained from a female donor with multiple sclerosis, enrolled in a pregnancy study. CDR3 region: CASSLSAGGRGGETQYF. The CDR3 DNA reads TGTGCCAGCAGCCTTTCAGCGGGAGGGCGAGGCGGAGAGACCCAGTACTTC.